The 27 T cell receptor beta chains reported below all come from one sample, sequenced in a study of control samples from healthy donors and cancer patients. Data came from immunoSEQ multiplex PCR; TCRdb stores just in-frame clones and leaves some out. The sample yields 110,000 to 150,000 clones, approximately 88% seen once. Sequencing was done on a sample of blood. These receptors were taken from a man aged 25-45 years in good health.

The rearrangement uses TRBV29-1 and TRBJ1-1; D gene unclear. The germline V gene has CDR1 SQVTM and CDR2 ANQGSEA. There are 10 residues in the CDR3. Trimming shortened V by 4 bases and J by 11 bases, and 11 bases separated the two germline ends. CDR3 sequence (DNA): TGCAGCGTTGCCGGGGTAGGCGCTTTCTTT. It is translated as CSVAGVGAFF.

The chain recombines TRBV5-5 with TRBJ1-6, with a possible D match to TRBD1 (6 bases). CDR3 length: 16 residues. V was cut by 4 bases and J by 8 bases, with 19 bases left in between. CDR1 and CDR2 from the germline V gene are SGHKS and YYEKEE (reference sequence). The CDR3 spells CASSPRQARGDSPLHF. CDR3 DNA: TGTGCCAGCAGCCCCAGACAGGCCCGAGGGGATTCACCCCTCCACTTT.

The gene calls are TRBV5-1 and TRBJ2-7; D may be TRBD1 or TRBD2 (5 bases each). V dropped 2 bases and J dropped 7 bases, with 19 bases sitting between them. Germline assignment: CDR1 SGHRS and CDR2 YFSETQ. The CDR3 has 15 residues. CDR3 coding DNA: TGCGCCAGCAGCTTAGACGGGGCGGTCTTGGGGGAGCAGTACTTC. Encoded protein: CASSLDGAVLGEQYF. The entire variable domain, with the rest obtained from reference TRBV5-1 and TRBJ2-7, is as follows: KAGVTQTPRYLIKTRGQQVTLSCSPISGHRSVSWYQQTPGQGLQFLFEYFSETQRNKGNFPGRFSGRQFSNSRSEMNVSTLELGDSALYLCASSLDGAVLGEQYFGPGTRLTVT.

CDR3 bases: TGTGCCAGCGGTGACAGCAACACCTATGGCTACACCTTC. This gives the protein CASGDSNTYGYTF. The rearrangement links TRBV7-9 to TRBJ1-2; TRBD1 might be the D (5 bases). Germline loops: CDR1 SEHNR, CDR2 FQNEAQ (reference sequence). This CDR3 spans 13 amino acids. Trimming took off 8 bases at V and 4 bases at J, with 14 bases between the two ends.

The rearrangement joins TRBV14 to TRBJ2-1; 14 nucleotides align to TRBD2. The CDR3 extends over 19 amino acids. Germline CDR1 and CDR2: SGHDN and FVKESK. V shed 0 bases and J 3 bases; nucleotides not matched to a gene: 7. CDR3 sequence: CASSQEYLGLAGGYNEQFF. CDR3 nucleotide sequence: TGTGCCAGCAGCCAAGAGTATCTTGGACTAGCGGGGGGCTACAATGAGCAGTTCTTC.

A single count supports this clone. The CDR3 nucleotides read TGTGCCAGCAGCGAATCCCATCGGAGGGCCCCTCGGAATGAGCAGTTCTTC. It is translated as CASSESHRRAPRNEQFF. The V and J genes are TRBV7-6 and TRBJ2-1; perhaps TRBD2 as D (6 bases). The germline V gene has CDR1 SGHVS and CDR2 FNYEAQ. This CDR3 spans 17 amino acids. With 5 bases removed from V and 7 bases from J, the gap between germline ends came to 24 bases. Drawing the rest from reference TRBV7-6 and TRBJ2-1, the complete variable domain is GAGVSQSPRYKVTKRGQDVALRCDPISGHVSLYWYRQALGQGPEFLTYFNYEAQQDKSGLPNDRFSAERPEGSISTLTIQRTEQRDSAMYRCASSESHRRAPRNEQFFGPGTRLTVL.

The chain couples TRBV4-1 to TRBJ2-2; TRBD1 matches 7 bases. Per germline, CDR1 MGHRA and CDR2 YSYEKL. The length of the CDR3 is 16 residues. Germline trimming cut 1 base from V and 6 bases from J; bases unmatched to any gene: 8. The CDR3 region is CASSQGGGRRAGELFF. Written as DNA, the CDR3 is TGCGCCAGCAGCCAAGGAGGGGGCCGCCGAGCCGGGGAGCTGTTTTTT.

The chain uses TRBV30 and TRBJ2-1, with D tentatively TRBD1 (6 bases). CDR3 length: 12 residues. Trimming shortened V by 5 bases and J by 4 bases, and 9 bases separated the two germline ends. Per the germline V gene, CDR1 is GTSNPN and CDR2 is SVGIG (reference sequence). The CDR3 loop reads CAWGQGYNEQFF. Written as DNA, the CDR3 is TGTGCCTGGGGTCAGGGGTACAATGAGCAGTTCTTC.

The V call is TRBV6-5, the J call TRBJ2-1; 12 nucleotides agree with TRBD2. Per the germline V gene, CDR1 is MNHEY and CDR2 is SVGAGI. The junction had 1 base not matched to a gene; V was cut back by 4 bases and J by 3 bases. There are 15 residues in the CDR3. The CDR3: CASSWGLAGYNEQFF. CDR3 nucleotide sequence: TGTGCCAGCAGTTGGGGACTAGCGGGCTACAATGAGCAGTTCTTC.

The chain couples TRBV4-1 to TRBJ2-2; tentatively, D is TRBD1 (6 bases). The CDR3 runs to 13 residues. The germline gives CDR1 MGHRA, CDR2 YSYEKL. Trimming shortened V by 3 bases and J by 5 bases, and 7 bases separated the two germline ends. The CDR3 coding sequence is TGCGCCAGCAGCCAGCAGGGGACCGGGGAGCTGTTTTTT. It encodes CASSQQGTGELFF.

The rearrangement joins TRBV4-1 to TRBJ2-3; D may be TRBD1 (5 bases). Per the germline V gene, CDR1 is MGHRA and CDR2 is YSYEKL. V gave up 4 bases and J gave up 1 base, with 12 bases separating them. This CDR3 region has 15 residues. The CDR3 DNA follows: TGCGCCAGCAGCCTATCTAGGGGTGGCACAGATACGCAGTATTTT. It specifies CASSLSRGGTDTQYF.

This rearrangement joins TRBV5-1 to TRBJ1-1, with D possibly matching TRBD1 (6 bases). The CDR3 is 15 residues long. V was shortened by 4 bases and J by 7 bases, with 20 bases between the two germline ends. Germline V gene sequence: CDR1 SGHRS, CDR2 YFSETQ. This CDR3 is CASSPEGGGYGEAFF. The CDR3 DNA sequence: TGCGCCAGCAGCCCGGAGGGGGGCGGTTATGGTGAAGCTTTCTTT.

The chain couples TRBV5-6 to TRBJ2-5, with 11 nucleotides matching TRBD1. Trimming took 3 bases from V and 5 from J; bases not matched to a gene: 9. Per germline, CDR1 SGHDT and CDR2 YYEEEE. CDR3 size: 16 residues. The CDR3 spells CASSSRDRGFRETQYF. DNA of the CDR3: TGTGCCAGCAGCTCTCGGGACAGGGGGTTCAGGGAGACCCAGTACTTC.

CDR3 sequence reads: CASSHPQGAEAFF. The CDR3 coding sequence is TGCGCCAGCAGCCACCCACAGGGCGCTGAAGCTTTCTTT. The chain uses TRBV4-1 and TRBJ1-1; D possibly corresponds to TRBD1 (6 bases). V was cut by 3 bases and J by 6 bases, with 11 bases left in between. This CDR3 spans 13 amino acids. Germline lookup yields CDR1 MGHRA and CDR2 YSYEKL.

This clone was counted a single time. This chain joins TRBV14 and TRBJ2-2, with D hard to call. The germline V gene has CDR1 SGHDN and CDR2 FVKESK. Trimming took off 4 bases at V and 2 bases at J, with 14 bases between the two ends. The CDR3 contains 16 residues. The CDR3 loop reads CASSLSGYLNTGELFF. DNA of the CDR3: TGTGCCAGCAGCCTTTCGGGCTACCTAAACACCGGGGAGCTGTTTTTT.

The CDR3 here is CATSAPGDIDEQFF. CDR3 sequence (DNA): TGTGCCACCAGTGCCCCGGGGGATATCGATGAGCAGTTCTTC. The V gene is TRBV24-1, the J gene TRBJ2-1; tentatively, D is TRBD2 (6 bases). CDR3 size: 14 residues. Germline V gene lookup returns CDR1 KGHDR and CDR2 SFDVKD. V was trimmed by 5 bases and J by 8 bases, leaving 15 bases between them.

This chain joins TRBV18 and TRBJ1-2; the D gene is possibly TRBD1 (5 bases). The germline CDR1 and CDR2 sequences are KGHSH and LQKENI. V gave up 5 bases and J gave up 4 bases, with 11 bases separating them. The CDR3 sequence is 13 residues long. The CDR3 DNA is TGTGCCAGCTCATTGGAGGGGAGCTATGGCTACACCTTC. Residues: CASSLEGSYGYTF.

This clone was seen just once. CDR3 in amino acids: CATSRPGIAYEQYF. DNA of the CDR3: TGTGCCACCAGCAGACCCGGGATCGCCTACGAGCAGTACTTC. The chain recombines TRBV15 with TRBJ2-7; tentatively, D is TRBD2 (5 bases). Germline V gene data show CDR1 as LNHNV and CDR2 as YYDKDF (reference sequence). The V end lost 2 bases, the J end lost 2 bases, and 10 bases lay between the germline ends. CDR3 length: 14 amino acids.

Here the CDR3 reads CASSQEPGQGYEQYF. The CDR3 DNA is TGTGCCAGCAGCCAAGAGCCGGGACAGGGTTACGAGCAGTACTTC. This chain connects TRBV4-2 to TRBJ2-7; 9 nucleotides align to TRBD1. V was pared by 0 bases and J by 4 bases, with 4 bases of the junction left unmatched. The CDR3 length is 15 residues. Germline V gene sequence: CDR1 LGHNA, CDR2 YNFKEQ.

V usage is TRBV5-6 and J usage is TRBJ2-2; 10 bases line up with TRBD1. This CDR3 contains 17 residues. Trimming at V came to 2 bases and at J to 4 bases, leaving 8 bases not matched to a gene. Germline values: CDR1 SGHDT, CDR2 YYEEEE. The CDR3 is CASSFSGTGAITGELFF. CDR3 in DNA: TGTGCCAGCAGCTTCTCCGGGACAGGGGCAATCACCGGGGAGCTGTTTTTT.

The V gene is TRBV6-5, the J gene TRBJ2-7, with 9 bases that match TRBD1. Trimming took 5 bases from V and 3 from J; bases not matched to a gene: 8. Per the germline V gene, CDR1 is MNHEY and CDR2 is SVGAGI. The CDR3 contains 15 residues. The CDR3 reads CASSQPGQGVYEQYF. DNA for the CDR3: TGTGCCAGCAGTCAACCGGGACAGGGAGTCTACGAGCAGTACTTC.

V usage is TRBV6-2 or TRBV6-3 and J usage is TRBJ2-1, with 9 nucleotides matching TRBD2. Losses at the gene ends were 6 bases for V and 9 bases for J; bases not matched to a gene: 24. This CDR3 is 19 amino acids long. Per germline, CDR1 MNHEY and CDR2 SVGEGT. CDR3 loop: CASSSASRLAGINGGEQFF. CDR3 nucleotides: TGTGCCAGCAGCTCCGCGAGTCGTCTAGCGGGAATAAACGGGGGTGAGCAGTTCTTC.

In this sample, this clone turned up once. The J gene is TRBJ1-4, the V gene TRBV6-2 or TRBV6-3; possibly TRBD1 for D (5 bases). Germline V gene lookup returns CDR1 MNHEY and CDR2 SVGEGT. V shed 5 bases and J shed 8 bases, with 18 bases lying between them. This CDR3 has 15 residues. CDR3 sequence: CASSLRSPGREKLFF. The CDR3 nucleotides are TGTGCCAGCAGTCTTCGTTCCCCGGGACGGGAAAAACTGTTTTTT.

The table lists this clone with a few counts. This chain connects TRBV7-3 to TRBJ2-5, with 8 bases lining up with TRBD2. V trimming: 2 bases; J trimming: 4 bases; junction bases outside the gene matches: 3. The CDR3 extends over 14 amino acids. CDR1 is SGHTA, CDR2 FQGTGA, per germline. The DNA of the CDR3 is TGTGCCAGCAGCTTAGCGGGGGGCCGAGAGACCCAGTACTTC. This encodes CASSLAGGRETQYF. The complete variable domain, with remaining parts taken from reference TRBV7-3 and TRBJ2-5, reads GAGVSQTPSNKVTEKGKYVELRCDPISGHTALYWYRQSLGQGPEFLIYFQGTGAADDSGLPNDRFFAVRPEGSVSTLKIQRTERGDSAVYLCASSLAGGRETQYFGPGTRLLVL.

V and J are TRBV5-6 and TRBJ2-3; D not certain. The germline V and J ends were trimmed by 5 bases and 2 bases, with 9 bases remaining between them. CDR1 SGHDT and CDR2 YYEEEE come from the germline V gene. CDR3 length: 13 amino acids. The CDR3 DNA sequence: TGTGCCAGCAGTAAAATCACCACAGATACGCAGTATTTT. Translation gives CASSKITTDTQYF.

The chain couples TRBV23-1 to TRBJ2-2; 9 bases are shared with TRBD2. TRBV23-1 is an open reading frame whose function is uncertain. The CDR3 totals 24 residues. The J segment lost 3 bases and the V segment lost 3 bases, leaving 29 bases of the junction unmatched. The CDR3 DNA sequence: TGCGCCAGCAGTCACCCCGACCCCGAGGCGACCATTCCGATGACTAGCGGTGACACCGGGGAGCTGTTTTTT. Translated: CASSHPDPEATIPMTSGDTGELFF.

The chain combines TRBV11-1 with TRBJ2-3, with 8 nucleotides matching TRBD1. The V gene's germline CDR1 is SGHAT and CDR2 FQDESV (reference sequence). This CDR3 region has 16 residues. Germline trimming cut 2 bases from V and 8 bases from J; bases unmatched to any gene: 12. This chain's CDR3 is CASSLQWAGGETTQYF. In nucleotides, the CDR3 is TGTGCCAGCAGCTTACAGTGGGCAGGGGGCGAGACTACGCAGTATTTT.